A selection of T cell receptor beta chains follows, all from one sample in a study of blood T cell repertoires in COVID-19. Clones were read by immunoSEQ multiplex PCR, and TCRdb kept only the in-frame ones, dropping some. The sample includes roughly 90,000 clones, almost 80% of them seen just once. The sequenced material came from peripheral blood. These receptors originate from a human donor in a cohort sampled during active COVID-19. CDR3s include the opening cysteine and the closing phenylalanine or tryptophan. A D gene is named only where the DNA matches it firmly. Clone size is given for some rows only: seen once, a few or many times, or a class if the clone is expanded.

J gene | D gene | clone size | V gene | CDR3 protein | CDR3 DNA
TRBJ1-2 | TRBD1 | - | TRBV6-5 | CASTPRDRGFLGYTF | TGTGCCAGCACCCCCCGGGACAGGGGGTTTTTAGGCTACACCTTC
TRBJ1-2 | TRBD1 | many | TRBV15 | CATSRDIWTGNGYTF | TGTGCCACCAGCAGAGATATATGGACAGGGAACGGCTACACCTTC
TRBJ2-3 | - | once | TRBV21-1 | CASSKGDRVRTQYF | TGTGCCAGCAGCAAAGGGGACAGGGTACGTACGCAGTATTTT
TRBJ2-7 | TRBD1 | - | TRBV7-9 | CASSLEIYRGEQYF | TGTGCCAGCAGCTTAGAAATCTACAGGGGCGAGCAGTACTTC
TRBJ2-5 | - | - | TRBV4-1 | CASSQETAQETQYF | TGCGCCAGCAGCCAAGAGACAGCACAAGAGACCCAGTACTTC
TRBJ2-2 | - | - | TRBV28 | CASSPQGHPTGELFF | TGTGCCAGCAGTCCCCAGGGACACCCGACCGGGGAGCTGTTTTTT
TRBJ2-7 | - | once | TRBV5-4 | CASSSTYEQYF | TGTGCCAGCAGCTCTACTTACGAGCAGTACTTC
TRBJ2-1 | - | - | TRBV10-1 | CATSPSGGEQFF | TGCGCCACCAGTCCGTCCGGGGGTGAGCAGTTCTTC
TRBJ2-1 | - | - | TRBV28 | CASSLRDAGRLGQFF | TGTGCCAGCAGCCTGCGTGATGCAGGGCGTCTGGGGCAGTTCTTC
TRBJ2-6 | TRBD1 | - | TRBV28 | CARNQSGQVYGGANVLTF | TGTGCCAGAAACCAATCGGGACAGGTTTACGGTGGGGCCAACGTCCTGACTTTC
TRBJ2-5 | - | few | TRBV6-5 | CASGGQSKLPGTQYF | TGTGCCAGCGGAGGACAGTCCAAGCTCCCAGGGACCCAGTACTTC
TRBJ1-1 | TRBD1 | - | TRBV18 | CASSSGQGEAFF | TGTGCCAGCTCATCCGGACAGGGTGAAGCTTTCTTT
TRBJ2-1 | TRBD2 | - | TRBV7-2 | CASSSGTSNEQFF | TGTGCCAGCAGTTCCGGGACTAGCAATGAGCAGTTCTTC
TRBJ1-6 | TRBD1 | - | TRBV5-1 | CASSLGGTGPNNSPLHF | TGCGCCAGCAGCTTGGGAGGGACAGGGCCTAATAATTCACCCCTCCACTTT
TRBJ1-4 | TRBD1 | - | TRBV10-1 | CASSESGQGETNEKLFF | TGCGCCAGCAGTGAGTCAGGGCAGGGGGAAACTAATGAAAAACTGTTTTTT
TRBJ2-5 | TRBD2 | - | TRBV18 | CASSSAGTSGQETQYF | TGTGCCAGCTCGTCAGCCGGGACTAGCGGACAAGAGACCCAGTACTTC
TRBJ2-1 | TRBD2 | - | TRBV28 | CASSSPTSGSYNEQFF | TGTGCCAGCAGTTCCCCCACTAGCGGGTCCTACAATGAGCAGTTCTTC
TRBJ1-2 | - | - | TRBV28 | CASHVSGEVNGYTF | TGTGCCAGTCACGTAAGCGGGGAGGTGAATGGCTACACCTTC
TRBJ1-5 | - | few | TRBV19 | CASRRGHVLSNQPQHF | TGTGCCAGTAGAAGGGGACACGTCCTTAGCAATCAGCCCCAGCATTTT
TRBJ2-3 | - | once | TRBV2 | CASTSRGTTDTQYF | TGTGCCAGCACCTCTCGCGGGACCACAGATACGCAGTATTTT
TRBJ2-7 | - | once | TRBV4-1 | CASSLAERFEQYF | TGCGCCAGCAGCCTTGCGGAGCGATTCGAGCAGTACTTC
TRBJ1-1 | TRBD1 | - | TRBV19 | CASRKTGVTEAFF | TGTGCCAGTAGAAAGACAGGGGTTACTGAAGCTTTCTTT
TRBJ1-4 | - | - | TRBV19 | CASTGETNEKLFF | TGTGCCAGTACGGGGGAAACTAATGAAAAACTGTTTTTT
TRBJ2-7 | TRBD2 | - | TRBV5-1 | CASSLLAGGNEQYF | TGCGCCAGCAGCTTGCTAGCGGGAGGAAACGAGCAGTACTTC
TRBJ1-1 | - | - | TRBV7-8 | CASSAAGGFEAFF | TGTGCCAGCAGCGCCGCCGGGGGGTTTGAAGCTTTCTTT
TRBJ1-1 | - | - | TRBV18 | CASSPTVGGGTEAFF | TGTGCCAGCTCACCGACCGTCGGAGGAGGGACTGAAGCTTTCTTT
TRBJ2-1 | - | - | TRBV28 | CASRTLGHPTFYNEQFF | TGTGCCAGCAGGACCCTGGGACACCCAACCTTCTACAATGAGCAGTTCTTC
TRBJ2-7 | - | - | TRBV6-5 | CASKEVAEGPYEQYF | TGTGCCAGCAAGGAGGTGGCAGAGGGTCCCTACGAGCAGTACTTC
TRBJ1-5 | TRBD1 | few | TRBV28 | CASSLGVSGWTGVNQPQHF | TGTGCCAGCAGTTTGGGGGTGAGTGGATGGACAGGGGTCAATCAGCCCCAGCATTTT
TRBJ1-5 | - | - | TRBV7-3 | CASSLGHNSNQPQHF | TGTGCCAGCAGCTTAGGCCACAATAGCAATCAGCCCCAGCATTTT
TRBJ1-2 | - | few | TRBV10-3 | CAISESGGRNYGYTF | TGTGCCATCAGTGAGTCGGGGGGACGTAACTATGGCTACACCTTC
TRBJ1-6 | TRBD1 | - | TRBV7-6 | CASSRTGVTLHF | TGTGCCAGCAGCCGGACAGGGGTAACCCTCCACTTT
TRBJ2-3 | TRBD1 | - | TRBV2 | CASMDRAADTQYF | TGTGCCAGCATGGACAGGGCTGCAGATACGCAGTATTTT
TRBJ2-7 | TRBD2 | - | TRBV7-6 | CASSLLAGGDGYEQYF | TGTGCCAGCAGCTTACTAGCGGGGGGGGATGGGTACGAGCAGTACTTC
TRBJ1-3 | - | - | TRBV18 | CASSPGPSTTGNTIYF | TGTGCCAGCTCACCAGGCCCCTCAACAACTGGAAACACCATATATTTT
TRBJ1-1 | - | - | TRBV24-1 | CATSPTGLRTFF | TGTGCCACCAGTCCGACAGGCCTGAGGACTTTCTTT
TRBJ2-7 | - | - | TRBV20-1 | CSARPRYEQYF | TGCAGTGCTAGACCCCGCTACGAGCAGTACTTC
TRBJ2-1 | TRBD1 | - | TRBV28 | CASSPLLGGGQGTGSSYNEQFF | TGTGCCAGCAGTCCCCTTCTGGGTGGCGGACAGGGCACTGGGAGCTCCTACAATGAGCAGTTCTTC
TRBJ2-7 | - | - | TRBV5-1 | CASSLVPSNEQYF | TGCGCCAGCAGCTTGGTCCCTAGCAACGAGCAGTACTTC
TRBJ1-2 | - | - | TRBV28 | CASSPGGTIRSYTF | TGTGCCAGCAGTCCGGGAGGGACGATTCGAAGCTACACCTTC
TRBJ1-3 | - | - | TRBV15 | CATSRDYSGNTIYF | TGTGCCACCAGCAGAGATTACTCTGGAAACACCATATATTTT
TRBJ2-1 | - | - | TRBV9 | CASSVGVAGPNEQFF | TGTGCCAGCAGCGTAGGAGTTGCGGGGCCAAATGAGCAGTTCTTC
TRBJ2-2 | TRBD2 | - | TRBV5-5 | CASRLAAGELFF | TGTGCCAGCAGACTAGCGGCCGGGGAGCTGTTTTTT
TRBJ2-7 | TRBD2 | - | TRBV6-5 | CASASGGSSYEQYF | TGTGCCAGCGCCTCGGGGGGAAGCTCCTACGAGCAGTACTTC
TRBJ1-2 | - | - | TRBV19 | CATQRGRVGYTF | TGTGCCACCCAACGCGGCAGGGTAGGGTACACCTTC
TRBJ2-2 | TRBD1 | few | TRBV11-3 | CASSITGAGSGELFF | TGTGCCAGCAGCATCACAGGGGCCGGATCCGGGGAGCTGTTTTTT
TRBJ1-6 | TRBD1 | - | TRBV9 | CASSTGQGSSPLHF | TGTGCCAGCAGCACAGGACAGGGGTCGTCACCCCTCCACTTT
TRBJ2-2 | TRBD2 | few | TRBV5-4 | CASRRLAGANTGELFF | TGTGCCAGCAGACGACTAGCGGGAGCGAACACCGGGGAGCTGTTTTTT